This is a list of T cell receptor beta chains from one sample in a study of spatial heterogeneity in lung cancer. MiXCR was run by TCRdb on the 5' RACE reads, yielding one entry per CDR3 protein. The sample consists of about 120,000 distinct CDR3 sequences, 9% to 15% of them appearing once. The specimen comprised PBMCs, sampled at follow-up. Receptor source: a male donor with early-stage non-small cell lung cancer. The CDR3 runs from the conserved cysteine through the conserved F or W. The order of the fields is J gene, clone size, V gene, D gene, CDR3 protein, CDR3 DNA. A D gene is named only where the DNA matches it firmly. Clone size appears in some rows only: once, few, many, or a class for an expanded clone.

TRBJ1-1 many TRBV12-3/TRBV12-4 NA CASRSGFGNTEAFF TGTGCCAGCAGATCAGGGTTTGGAAACACTGAAGCTTTCTTT
TRBJ2-3 NA TRBV3-1 TRBD2 CASSQGLAPWEDTQYF TGTGCCAGCAGCCAAGGACTAGCTCCTTGGGAGGATACGCAGTATTTT
TRBJ1-5 many TRBV10-3 NA CATWDWNSNQPQHF TGTGCCACCTGGGACTGGAATAGCAATCAGCCCCAGCATTTT
TRBJ2-5 many TRBV7-2 NA CASSSRMTTQYF TGTGCCAGCAGCTCTCGAATGACGACCCAGTACTTC
TRBJ1-4 few TRBV5-1 NA CASSPAVNEKLFF TGCGCCAGCAGCCCCGCAGTCAATGAAAAACTGTTTTTT
TRBJ1-5 NA TRBV18 NA CASSIGNQPQHF TGTGCCAGCTCAATCGGCAATCAGCCCCAGCATTTT
TRBJ1-3 few TRBV7-2 TRBD1 CASSRDRVLVGNTIYF TGTGCCAGCAGCCGGGACAGGGTGCTTGTTGGAAACACCATATATTTT
TRBJ2-7 NA TRBV9 NA CASSPPSGNHYEQYF TGTGCCAGCAGCCCACCCTCCGGGAACCACTACGAGCAGTACTTC
TRBJ1-4 few TRBV12-3/TRBV12-4 NA CASSPGASKEKLFF TGTGCCAGCAGCCCCGGGGCGAGTAAAGAAAAACTGTTTTTT
TRBJ2-3 NA TRBV6-1 TRBD2 CASTFSRGTTDTQYF TGTGCCAGCACCTTTTCGCGGGGGACCACAGATACGCAGTATTTT